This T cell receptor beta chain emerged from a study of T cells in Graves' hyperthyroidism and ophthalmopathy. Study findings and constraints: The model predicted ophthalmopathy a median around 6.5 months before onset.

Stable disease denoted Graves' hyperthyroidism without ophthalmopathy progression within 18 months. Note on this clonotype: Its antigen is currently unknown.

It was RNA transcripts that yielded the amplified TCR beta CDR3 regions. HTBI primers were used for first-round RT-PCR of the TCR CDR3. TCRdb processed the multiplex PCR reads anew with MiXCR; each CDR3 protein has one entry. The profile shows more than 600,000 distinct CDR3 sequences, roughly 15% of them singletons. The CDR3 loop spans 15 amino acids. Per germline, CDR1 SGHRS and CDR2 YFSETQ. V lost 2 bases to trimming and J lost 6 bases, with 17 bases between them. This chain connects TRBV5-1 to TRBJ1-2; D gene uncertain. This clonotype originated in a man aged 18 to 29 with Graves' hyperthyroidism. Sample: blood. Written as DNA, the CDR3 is TGCGCCAGCAGCTTAGGGCCTACAAACCCCAATGGCTACACCTTC. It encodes CASSLGPTNPNGYTF.